This is a list of T cell receptor beta chains from one sample in a study of Ad26.COV2.S vaccination and SARS-CoV-2 variants. Sequencing was performed with immunoSEQ multiplex PCR; in TCRdb, only in-frame clones are kept and a portion is missing. The sample consists of more than 300,000 clones, over 80% of them appearing once. The sample in question was peripheral blood, obtained in a trial of Ad26.COV2.S vaccine versus placebo. These TCRs come from a person aged 18-65 years who received the Ad26.COV2.S COVID-19 vaccine or a placebo. The CDR3 runs from the conserved cysteine through the conserved F or W. Each record gives: D gene, V gene, J gene, clone size, CDR3 DNA, CDR3 protein. A D gene is named only where the DNA matches it firmly. Some rows have no size entry. The others give once, few or many, or a class for an expanded clone.

D: NA
V: TRBV24-1
J: TRBJ1-1
size: NA
DNA: TGTGCCACCAGTGATGGGGCCCGAGCTTTCTTT
CDR3: CATSDGARAFF

D: TRBD1
V: TRBV6-1
J: TRBJ1-3
size: NA
DNA: TGTGCCAGCAGTGAAGATGTCACAGGGGCTGGAAACACCATATATTTT
CDR3: CASSEDVTGAGNTIYF

D: NA
V: TRBV5-6
J: TRBJ2-3
size: NA
DNA: TGTGCCAGCAGCTTGGTGGGGGCGTTGGCAGATACGCAGTATTTT
CDR3: CASSLVGALADTQYF

D: TRBD1
V: TRBV5-4
J: TRBJ1-1
size: once
DNA: TGTGCCAGCAGCTCGACACAGGGGGTAAGCACTGAAGCTTTCTTT
CDR3: CASSSTQGVSTEAFF

D: NA
V: TRBV5-6
J: TRBJ2-3
size: NA
DNA: TGTGCCAGCAGCATGGACAGCCTGACAGATACGCAGTATTTT
CDR3: CASSMDSLTDTQYF

D: NA
V: TRBV2
J: TRBJ1-1
size: NA
DNA: TGTGCCAGCAGTGGGCCGGTGCAGGGTAATATGAACACTGAAGCTTTCTTT
CDR3: CASSGPVQGNMNTEAFF

D: NA
V: TRBV6-5
J: TRBJ1-2
size: few
DNA: TGTGCCAGCAGTCCGGGGAGCTCGTATGGCTACACCTTC
CDR3: CASSPGSSYGYTF

D: NA
V: TRBV6-5
J: TRBJ1-4
size: once
DNA: TGTGCCACCCAGGGGAACAGCTATAATGAAAAACTGTTTTTT
CDR3: CATQGNSYNEKLFF

D: NA
V: TRBV19
J: TRBJ2-3
size: many
DNA: TGTGCCAGTAGTCTTTCCGGGCTCTACACAGATACGCAGTATTTT
CDR3: CASSLSGLYTDTQYF

D: NA
V: TRBV5-1
J: TRBJ2-1
size: NA
DNA: TGCGCCAGCACCCTAGGGGGGTACAATGAGCAGTTCTTC
CDR3: CASTLGGYNEQFF

D: NA
V: TRBV27
J: TRBJ1-6
size: NA
DNA: TGTGCCAGCAGTTTGTGGGGGTTGAATTCACCCCTCCACTTT
CDR3: CASSLWGLNSPLHF

D: NA
V: TRBV5-1
J: TRBJ1-2
size: NA
DNA: TGCGCCAGCAACCGGGAGGGGGGCACCTATGGCTACACCTTC
CDR3: CASNREGGTYGYTF

D: NA
V: TRBV4-2
J: TRBJ1-1
size: NA
DNA: TGTGCCAGCAGCCAAGATATGCCGGGAACGAACACTGAAGCTTTCTTT
CDR3: CASSQDMPGTNTEAFF

D: NA
V: TRBV5-1
J: TRBJ1-1
size: NA
DNA: TGCGCCAGCAGCTTGGATGGGGTCATGAACACTGAAGCTTTCTTT
CDR3: CASSLDGVMNTEAFF

D: TRBD1
V: TRBV14
J: TRBJ1-2
size: NA
DNA: TGTGCCAGCAGCGAAGGCCCGGGACAGGGGAGTGGCTACACCTTC
CDR3: CASSEGPGQGSGYTF